Sequencing of this T cell receptor beta chain was carried out in a study of TIL therapy for anti-PD-1-resistant metastatic lung cancer (dated by TCRdb to 2020 to 2022). Background for the entire study: Tumors were harvested prior to any PD-1/PD-L1 blockade, after which nivolumab was administered to patients, and lymphodepletion, expanded TIL infusion and IL-2 were given to patients who progressed. Among the enrolled patients, the median age was about 52 years (range roughly 35-80), and the median tumor PD-L1 proportion score was around 5.6%. The cohort was composed predominantly of lung adenocarcinoma, with a few EGFR-mutant and two ALK-rearranged tumors included, and half of patients were identified as current or former smokers. A median non-synonymous tumor mutation burden of around 1.5 mutations per megabase was determined across the cohort by whole-exome sequencing. T cell receptor beta sequencing of tumor and peripheral blood served to follow clonotypes across the tumor, the expanded TIL product, and serial blood samples.

A single count supports this clone. What antigen it recognizes has not been identified. No per-base quality is available; no much larger clone lies one base away. General study outcomes and caveats: Infused TIL clonotypes partially replaced the baseline peripheral repertoire then decayed over months, with no apparent association between persistence and response. The study protocol defined all tumor marker inferences as exploratory. The cohort was highly selected, with more treatment-naive, never-smoker and oncogene-addicted patients than typical, limiting generalizability.

This specimen's time point label, per the study, means: pre-treatment sample, taken before nivolumab and TIL therapy. A phase I trial run at two centers enrolled adults with stage 4 NSCLC between late 2017 and 2020. The samples were obtained from a phase I trial that was single-arm and open-label and tested tumor-infiltrating lymphocyte therapy combined with nivolumab in advanced non-small cell lung cancer. Blood mononuclear cells were isolated from EDTA tubes by Ficoll gradient and were snap-frozen as pellets, and DNA was extracted with a Qiagen mini-prep kit. The immunoSEQ v3 hsTCRB kit was used to amplify TCR beta CDR3 regions from genomic DNA through bias-controlled multiplex PCR. The TCR libraries were sequenced on an Illumina NextSeq 500 to 2 million to 2.5 million read pairs for survey level or about 5-6.5 million read pairs for deep level. The paper's processing steps were these. V, D and J genes were assigned, non-productive sequences were removed, and clonality was reported by immunoSEQ Analyzer software. To compare repertoires between infused TIL and blood, productive Simpson clonality was used along with the Morisita overlap index of productive TRB rearrangements. Absolute clonotype counts in blood were estimated as lymphocyte count times CD3+ fraction times the clone's productive frequency. Held by TCRdb, this immuneACCESS table contains in-frame sequences only and omits some clones. Under half of the omission traces to an unresolved V gene where checked; the cause of the rest is unknown. V, J and clone size are taken as reported in that table, and D and trimming were inferred from the DNA itself. Recorded for this sample are more than 12,000 clones; roughly 83% of them occurred a single time. The top ten constitute 0.65% to 0.9% of the sample.

V gives up 2 bases and J gives up 3 bases, and the segment between their germline ends measures 9 bases. Per the germline V gene, MRHNA is the CDR1 and SNTAGT is the CDR2. The CDR3 runs 14 residues from the cysteine to the phenylalanine. Just CDR3 DNA is preserved here, 42 bases in frame from base 1. The source is a person aged 25 to 85 with non-small cell lung cancer. Sequences were derived from blood, sampled at baseline. Rearrangement joined TRBV6-4 to TRBJ2-3, with TRBD1 perhaps the D gene, on 5 matching bases. This receptor carries the CDR3 CASSDVAGTDTQYF. DNA sequence: TGTGCCAGCAGTGACGTGGCAGGGACAGATACGCAGTATTTT.